Below, 12 T cell receptor beta chains from the same sample are listed, as sequenced in a study of blood T cell repertoires in COVID-19. Produced via immunoSEQ multiplex PCR; TCRdb's table is partial and in-frame only. The sample lists around 31,000 clones, 70% to 90% occurring once. The source material was peripheral blood. The receptor source for this set is a man aged 55-75 years with COVID-19, enrolled during active disease.

The CDR3 protein is CASNSGGNSNEKLFF. CDR3 sequence (DNA): TGTGCCAGCAATTCTGGGGGGAACTCTAATGAAAAACTGTTTTTT. This rearrangement joins TRBV9 to TRBJ1-4; tentative D call: TRBD1 (5 bases). V was pared by 6 bases and J by 3 bases, with 15 bases between. The CDR3 sequence is 15 residues long. CDR1 is SGDLS, CDR2 YYNGEE, per germline.

The chain links TRBV15 to TRBJ1-5, with D unclear. The germline V gene encodes CDR1 LNHNV and CDR2 YYDKDF (reference sequence). Trimming took 0 bases from V and 8 from J, leaving 11 bases between them. The CDR3 has 14 amino acids. The CDR3: CATSRDPFREPQHF. DNA of the CDR3: TGTGCCACCAGCAGAGATCCTTTCCGGGAGCCCCAGCATTTT.

The gene calls are TRBV6-2 or TRBV6-3 and TRBJ2-4, with D maybe TRBD2 (6 bases). Germline assignment: CDR1 MNHEY and CDR2 SVGEGT. Between the trimmed V and J ends, which lost 3 bases and 7 bases, there was a span of 13 bases. The CDR3 consists of 14 residues. In DNA, the CDR3 is TGTGCCAGCAGTTATGCGGGAAATGTGAACATTCAGTACTTC. Translating gives CASSYAGNVNIQYF.

The V gene is TRBV12-3 or TRBV12-4, the J gene TRBJ1-5; tentative D call: TRBD1 (5 bases). The CDR3 spans 13 residues. V shed 6 bases and J shed 1 base, with 7 bases lying between them. The CDR3 DNA is TGTGCCAGCAGGCGGGGGAGCAATCAGCCCCAGCATTTT. Translation gives CASRRGSNQPQHF.

The V call is TRBV7-2, the J call TRBJ2-1; 9 nucleotides match TRBD2. The CDR3 totals 15 residues. Germline CDR1 is SGHTA and CDR2 is FQGNSA. V was clipped by 1 base and J by 7 bases; unmatched bases: 5. The DNA of the CDR3 is TGTGCCAGCAGCTTAGATAGCGGGAGAGGAAATGAGCAGTTCTTC. Translated, it gives CASSLDSGRGNEQFF.

V and J are TRBV20-1 and TRBJ2-7; no clear D. The CDR3 sequence is 12 residues long. CDR1 is DFQATT, CDR2 SNEGSKA, per germline (reference sequence). Trimming removed 3 bases at V and 5 bases at J, with 11 bases between. The CDR3 nucleotides read TGCAGTGCTAGTAATCCGGGTAACGAGCAGTACTTC. Translation gives CSASNPGNEQYF.

This chain joins TRBV5-1 and TRBJ2-5, with 16 bases identical to TRBD2. Unmatched junction bases numbered 10, after V lost 4 bases and J lost 4 bases. The CDR3 is 18 residues long. Germline loops: CDR1 SGHRS, CDR2 YFSETQ. CDR3 in DNA: TGCGCCAGCAGCCTGGGGACTAGCGGGAGGGCCTTCGGAGAGACCCAGTACTTC. This sequence encodes CASSLGTSGRAFGETQYF.

This clone was seen a handful of times. V is TRBV7-3 and J is TRBJ1-6; TRBD1 might be the D (5 bases). Between the trimmed V and J ends, which lost 1 base and 7 bases, there was a span of 11 bases. The CDR3 extends over 15 amino acids. CDR1 and CDR2 from the germline V gene are SGHTA and FQGTGA. The DNA of the CDR3 is TGTGCCAGCAGCTTAAATGGTCGGACAAATTCACCCCTCCACTTT. It yields the protein CASSLNGRTNSPLHF.

The chain carries TRBV4-1 and TRBJ2-3; a possible D gene is TRBD2 (5 bases). The V gene lost 1 base and the J gene lost 2 bases, with 13 bases spanning the gap. The CDR3 contains 16 residues. In germline, CDR1 is MGHRA, CDR2 YSYEKL. DNA of the CDR3: TGCGCCAGCAGCCAAGGGGGAGCGGAGTTCACAGATACGCAGTATTTT. Protein product: CASSQGGAEFTDTQYF.

The chain has TRBV12-5 and TRBJ1-2, with D tentatively TRBD1 (5 bases). The germline gives CDR1 LGHNT, CDR2 FRNRAP. V was clipped by 2 bases and J by 7 bases, with 26 bases between them. The CDR3 is 18 residues long. CDR3 bases: TGTGCTAGTGGTTTGACCACCTCCCCGCAGGGTCCCTCGCGTGGCTACACCTTC. Its protein is CASGLTTSPQGPSRGYTF.

The chain carries TRBV5-4 and TRBJ2-5, with 8 bases aligning to TRBD2. The V gene end was trimmed by 3 bases and the J gene end by 5 bases; junction bases not matched to a gene: 12. The CDR3 is 16 amino acids. Per the germline V gene, CDR1 is SGHNT and CDR2 is YYREEE (reference sequence). CDR3 nucleotides: TGTGCCAGCAGCTCCCCGGGGGGGAGGGATAAGGAGACCCAGTACTTC. Its translation: CASSSPGGRDKETQYF.

This sequence joins TRBV24-1 and TRBJ2-1; 9 bases line up with TRBD1. Germline CDR1 is KGHDR and CDR2 is SFDVKD. The CDR3 sequence is 17 residues long. V was clipped by 6 bases and J by 8 bases; unmatched bases: 16. The CDR3 reads CATSPTEGSTGGDEQFF. The CDR3 DNA sequence: TGTGCCACCAGTCCCACTGAGGGGTCGACAGGGGGGGATGAGCAGTTCTTC.